This TCR beta chain is from a study of T cells after yellow fever vaccination. Universal primer sites and UMIs were introduced during 5'RACE template-switching synthesis of TCR cDNA. TCRdb re-called the 5' RACE reads with MiXCR, one entry per CDR3 protein. The repertoire includes 68,000 or so distinct CDR3 sequences, 7.4% of them detected once, and 36% sits in the top ten. Broader study findings: Most clones from primary vaccination resurfaced after the booster (around 97% CD4, around 90% CD8). FACS-sorted repertoires could harbor abundant contaminating bulk-population clonotypes. The secondary response showed a weaker magnitude and a faster peak, day 5 versus 15.

The germline V gene encodes CDR1 SGHAT and CDR2 FQNNGV. The CDR3 is 12 residues long. Trimming took off 2 bases at V and 5 bases at J, with 4 bases between the two ends. This clonotype came up many times. Its antigen is not identified. The chain links TRBV11-2 to TRBJ2-1; D call uncertain. The sample in question was CD8+ T cells sorted from PBMCs, obtained 15 days after the yellow fever booster vaccination. The TCR comes from a man aged 25 to 45 who received the YFV17D yellow fever vaccine. In nucleotides, the CDR3 is TGTGCCAGCAGCTTACTCGACAATGAGCAGTTCTTC. Translation gives CASSLLDNEQFF.